The sequence of this T cell receptor beta chain was determined in a study of response to subunit inactivated influenza vaccine. Trimming cost V 3 bases and J 5 bases; bases outside gene matches: 13. The CDR3 runs 17 residues. Germline V lookup: CDR1 MNHEY, CDR2 SVGEGT. TCRdb ran MiXCR on the RT-PCR reads and lists one entry per CDR3 protein. The table records under 850,000 distinct CDR3 sequences, approximately 17% of them present only once. Overall study findings and caveats: Seasonal influenza vaccination, on each occasion, was suggested by the authors to recruit few new T cells.

Details on this clonotype: Its specificity is not known.

The clonotype was recovered from a man in his forties or fifties who received an inactivated influenza vaccine. V is TRBV6-2 or TRBV6-3 and J is TRBJ2-5; 9 bases fit TRBD2. Material: PBMCs from blood, obtained around 5 days after vaccination. CDR3 in DNA: TGTGCCAGCAGTTATGGGACGTCGAGCGGGGGGTTGGAGACCCAGTACTTC. This codes for CASSYGTSSGGLETQYF.